This is a list of T cell receptor beta chains from one sample in a study of T cell responses to AZD1222 COVID-19 vaccine. The protocol was immunoSEQ multiplex PCR, while the TCRdb copy is restricted to in-frame clones and leaves out a portion. The sample lists roughly 100,000 clones, 90% occurring once. Sample: peripheral blood, taken on day 0 of AZD1222 vaccination. The receptors originated from an adult in good health. Each CDR3 is given with its conserved first and last residue. D genes are given only for firm matches. Some rows have no size entry. The others give once, few or many, or a class for an expanded clone.

v_call: TRBV7-9
j_call: TRBJ2-2
clone_size: -
d_call: -
cdr3_aa: CASSLARGGPSTGELFF
cdr3_nt: TGTGCCAGCAGCTTAGCCCGAGGGGGGCCAAGCACCGGGGAGCTGTTTTTT

v_call: TRBV27
j_call: TRBJ2-1
clone_size: -
d_call: TRBD2
cdr3_aa: CASSLWGLAGAYNEQFF
cdr3_nt: TGTGCCAGCAGTTTATGGGGACTAGCGGGGGCGTACAATGAGCAGTTCTTC

v_call: TRBV27
j_call: TRBJ2-2
clone_size: -
d_call: -
cdr3_aa: CASSFLNTGELFF
cdr3_nt: TGTGCCAGCAGTTTCCTTAACACCGGGGAGCTGTTTTTT

v_call: TRBV29-1
j_call: TRBJ2-5
clone_size: -
d_call: -
cdr3_aa: CSLIGPPRETQYF
cdr3_nt: TGCAGCCTGATTGGACCCCCGAGGGAGACCCAGTACTTC

v_call: TRBV6-6
j_call: TRBJ1-2
clone_size: once
d_call: -
cdr3_aa: CASNEEGRGESYGYTF
cdr3_nt: TGTGCCAGCAACGAGGAGGGTCGGGGGGAAAGCTATGGCTACACCTTC

v_call: TRBV7-9
j_call: TRBJ2-5
clone_size: -
d_call: TRBD2
cdr3_aa: CASSSRVSGRGETQYF
cdr3_nt: TGTGCCAGCAGCTCTAGGGTTAGCGGGAGAGGGGAGACCCAGTACTTC

v_call: TRBV18
j_call: TRBJ1-1
clone_size: -
d_call: -
cdr3_aa: CASSLGEGEAFF
cdr3_nt: TGTGCCAGCTCACTAGGGGAGGGGGAAGCTTTCTTT

v_call: TRBV18
j_call: TRBJ1-3
clone_size: -
d_call: -
cdr3_aa: CASSPRGSSGNTIYF
cdr3_nt: TGTGCCAGCTCACCACGGGGGTCCTCTGGAAACACCATATATTTT

v_call: TRBV2
j_call: TRBJ1-5
clone_size: -
d_call: -
cdr3_aa: CAVRQGNGNQPQHF
cdr3_nt: TGTGCCGTAAGGCAGGGGAATGGCAATCAGCCCCAGCATTTT

v_call: TRBV9
j_call: TRBJ1-5
clone_size: once
d_call: -
cdr3_aa: CASSGGGHSGEGYQPQHF
cdr3_nt: TGTGCCAGCAGCGGAGGCGGTCACTCAGGGGAGGGATATCAGCCCCAGCATTTT

v_call: TRBV28
j_call: TRBJ2-6
clone_size: -
d_call: -
cdr3_aa: CAAGVTGGANVLTF
cdr3_nt: TGTGCCGCCGGGGTAACAGGCGGGGCCAACGTCCTGACTTTC

v_call: TRBV5-1
j_call: TRBJ2-7
clone_size: -
d_call: TRBD2
cdr3_aa: CASSLELAGAYEQYF
cdr3_nt: TGCGCCAGCAGCTTGGAACTAGCGGGAGCCTACGAGCAGTACTTC

v_call: TRBV10-3
j_call: TRBJ1-5
clone_size: -
d_call: -
cdr3_aa: CAIRSGDGNNQPQHF
cdr3_nt: TGTGCCATCAGGTCAGGGGATGGGAACAATCAGCCCCAGCATTTT

v_call: TRBV28
j_call: TRBJ1-4
clone_size: -
d_call: -
cdr3_aa: CASLSPGAGGEKLFF
cdr3_nt: TGTGCCAGCCTATCACCGGGGGCCGGAGGTGAAAAACTGTTTTTT

v_call: TRBV19
j_call: TRBJ2-7
clone_size: -
d_call: TRBD2
cdr3_aa: CASKPGGPYYEQYF
cdr3_nt: TGTGCCAGCAAACCGGGGGGACCATACTACGAGCAGTACTTC

v_call: TRBV18
j_call: TRBJ2-2
clone_size: -
d_call: TRBD2
cdr3_aa: CASSPLTSGNTGELFF
cdr3_nt: TGTGCCAGCTCACCACTAACTAGCGGGAATACCGGGGAGCTGTTTTTT

v_call: TRBV20-1
j_call: TRBJ2-1
clone_size: -
d_call: TRBD2
cdr3_aa: CSASRGPGLAEYNEQFF
cdr3_nt: TGCAGTGCTAGTCGCGGGCCGGGACTAGCGGAGTACAATGAGCAGTTCTTC

v_call: TRBV7-2
j_call: TRBJ1-1
clone_size: -
d_call: -
cdr3_aa: CASRREGGTEAFF
cdr3_nt: TGTGCCAGCAGACGGGAGGGAGGGACTGAAGCTTTCTTT

v_call: TRBV10-3
j_call: TRBJ2-7
clone_size: -
d_call: TRBD1
cdr3_aa: CAISGSGQELHSYEQYF
cdr3_nt: TGTGCCATCAGTGGGTCCGGACAGGAACTTCACTCCTACGAGCAGTACTTC

v_call: TRBV11-2
j_call: TRBJ1-2
clone_size: few
d_call: -
cdr3_aa: CASSPQSYGYTF
cdr3_nt: TGTGCCAGCAGCCCTCAATCCTATGGCTACACCTTC

v_call: TRBV4-3
j_call: TRBJ1-3
clone_size: -
d_call: -
cdr3_aa: CASSQEIRGSLTFSGNTIYF
cdr3_nt: TGCGCCAGCAGCCAAGAGATCCGGGGGTCCCTGACTTTCTCTGGAAACACCATATATTTT

v_call: TRBV6-5
j_call: TRBJ2-3
clone_size: -
d_call: -
cdr3_aa: CASSRTGRDTQYF
cdr3_nt: TGTGCCAGCAGTCGTACGGGTCGGGATACGCAGTATTTT

v_call: TRBV18
j_call: TRBJ1-1
clone_size: few
d_call: -
cdr3_aa: CASSPGNTEAFF
cdr3_nt: TGTGCCAGCTCACCAGGGAACACTGAAGCTTTCTTT

v_call: TRBV28
j_call: TRBJ1-4
clone_size: -
d_call: -
cdr3_aa: CASSNRVRANEKLFF
cdr3_nt: TGTGCCAGCAGTAACAGGGTTAGAGCTAATGAAAAACTGTTTTTT

v_call: TRBV6-5
j_call: TRBJ1-1
clone_size: -
d_call: -
cdr3_aa: CASSYWADLNTEAFF
cdr3_nt: TGTGCCAGCAGTTACTGGGCAGACCTGAACACTGAAGCTTTCTTT

v_call: TRBV6-4
j_call: TRBJ2-1
clone_size: -
d_call: TRBD2
cdr3_aa: CASSGRTSGSYNEQFF
cdr3_nt: TGTGCCAGCAGTGGGCGTACTAGCGGTTCTTACAATGAGCAGTTCTTC

v_call: TRBV19
j_call: TRBJ1-5
clone_size: once
d_call: TRBD1
cdr3_aa: CASSIQGAVSNQPQHF
cdr3_nt: TGTGCCAGTAGCATACAGGGGGCGGTGAGCAATCAGCCCCAGCATTTT

v_call: TRBV27
j_call: TRBJ1-4
clone_size: -
d_call: TRBD1
cdr3_aa: CASSLSPGGEKLFF
cdr3_nt: TGTGCCAGCAGTTTATCGCCAGGGGGGGAAAAACTGTTTTTT

v_call: TRBV2
j_call: TRBJ2-5
clone_size: -
d_call: -
cdr3_aa: CASSVQKETQYF
cdr3_nt: TGTGCCAGCAGTGTTCAGAAAGAGACCCAGTACTTC

v_call: TRBV2
j_call: TRBJ1-3
clone_size: -
d_call: TRBD1
cdr3_aa: CASSPRQGGNTIYF
cdr3_nt: TGTGCCAGCAGTCCGAGACAGGGCGGAAACACCATATATTTT

v_call: TRBV27
j_call: TRBJ1-5
clone_size: -
d_call: TRBD1
cdr3_aa: CASSLYADRDRSNQPQHF
cdr3_nt: TGTGCCAGCAGTTTATACGCGGACAGGGATCGGAGCAATCAGCCCCAGCATTTT

v_call: TRBV24-1
j_call: TRBJ2-2
clone_size: -
d_call: -
cdr3_aa: CATPGGSLRCGELFF
cdr3_nt: TGTGCCACCCCAGGGGGGAGCCTTCGATGCGGGGAGCTGTTTTTT